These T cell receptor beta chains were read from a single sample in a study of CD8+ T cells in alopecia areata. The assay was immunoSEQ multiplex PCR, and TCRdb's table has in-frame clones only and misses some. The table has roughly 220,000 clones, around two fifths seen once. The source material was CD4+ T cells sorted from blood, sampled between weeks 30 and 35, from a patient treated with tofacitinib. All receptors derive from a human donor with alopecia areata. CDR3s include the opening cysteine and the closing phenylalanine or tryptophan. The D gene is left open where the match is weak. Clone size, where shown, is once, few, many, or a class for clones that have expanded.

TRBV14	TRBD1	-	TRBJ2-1	CASSQGQGEQFF	TGTGCCAGCAGCCAAGGACAGGGTGAGCAGTTCTTC
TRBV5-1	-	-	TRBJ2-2	CASSFNNLGELFF	TGCGCCAGCAGCTTTAACAACCTTGGGGAGCTGTTTTTT
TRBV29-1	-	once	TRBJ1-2	CSVEGRGKGWDHGYTF	TGCAGCGTTGAAGGCCGTGGAAAAGGGTGGGACCATGGCTACACCTTC
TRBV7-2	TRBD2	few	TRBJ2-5	CASSRGGGSGQYF	TGTGCCAGCAGCCGCGGGGGTGGTAGTGGCCAGTACTTC
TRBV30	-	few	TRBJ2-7	CAWSVEHHRSLDEQYF	TGTGCCTGGAGTGTGGAGCACCATCGATCGCTTGACGAGCAGTACTTC
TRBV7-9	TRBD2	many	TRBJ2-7	CASSLGGGPEHEQYF	TGTGCCAGCAGCCTCGGGGGAGGGCCCGAGCACGAGCAGTACTTC
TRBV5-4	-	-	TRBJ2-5	CASHGDLLSQETQYF	TGTGCCAGCCATGGGGATCTCCTGAGCCAAGAGACCCAGTACTTC
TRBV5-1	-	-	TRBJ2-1	CASSLVRNNEQFF	TGCGCCAGCAGCTTGGTTAGAAACAATGAGCAGTTCTTC
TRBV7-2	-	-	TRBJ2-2	CASSTTLSPQGRELFF	TGTGCCAGCAGTACTACCTTGAGTCCCCAAGGCAGGGAGCTGTTTTTT
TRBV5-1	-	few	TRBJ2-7	CASSLFNRAGIAHEQYF	TGCGCCAGCAGCTTGTTTAACAGGGCAGGGATCGCCCACGAGCAGTACTTC
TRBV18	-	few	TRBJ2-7	CASSPPTLYEQYF	TGTGCCAGCTCACCCCCAACTCTGTACGAGCAGTACTTC
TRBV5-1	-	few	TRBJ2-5	CASSLQGSETQYF	TGCGCCAGCAGCTTGCAGGGATCGGAGACCCAGTACTTC
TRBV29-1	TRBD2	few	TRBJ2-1	CSAHRGLANNEQFF	TGCAGCGCCCACCGTGGACTAGCGAACAATGAGCAGTTCTTC
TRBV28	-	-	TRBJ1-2	CASSLYRDRYRGYTF	TGTGCCAGCAGTCTATACCGGGACCGGTATCGTGGCTACACCTTC
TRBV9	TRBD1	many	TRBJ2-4	CASSSSPGTGIAKNIQYF	TGTGCCAGCAGCTCGTCACCCGGGACAGGGATAGCCAAAAACATTCAGTACTTC
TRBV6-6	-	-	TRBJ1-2	CASSTLGGISYTF	TGTGCCAGCAGTACCCTCGGCGGAATCAGCTACACCTTC
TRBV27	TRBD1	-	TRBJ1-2	CASSGQGSGNYGYTF	TGTGCCAGCAGCGGACAGGGTAGTGGTAACTATGGCTACACCTTC
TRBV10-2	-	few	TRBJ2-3	CASLTPSQRGTDTQYF	TGCGCCAGCCTCACTCCAAGTCAGCGGGGCACAGATACGCAGTATTTT
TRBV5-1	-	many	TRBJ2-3	CASSLGQADTQYF	TGCGCCAGCAGCTTGGGACAGGCAGATACGCAGTATTTT
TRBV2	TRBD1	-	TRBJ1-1	CASNGQGEGTEAFF	TGTGCCAGCAACGGCCAGGGGGAGGGCACTGAAGCTTTCTTT
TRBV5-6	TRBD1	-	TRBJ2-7	CASSLEPGTGIHEQYF	TGTGCCAGCAGCTTAGAACCCGGGACAGGGATCCACGAGCAGTACTTC
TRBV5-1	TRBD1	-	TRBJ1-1	CASSSKGVNRGRISSTEAFF	TGCGCCAGCAGCTCGAAGGGAGTCAACAGGGGGCGAATTTCAAGCACTGAAGCTTTCTTT
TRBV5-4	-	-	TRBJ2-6	CASSLAGSGGKGANVLTF	TGTGCCAGCAGCTTGGCCGGGTCAGGGGGGAAAGGGGCCAACGTCCTGACTTTC
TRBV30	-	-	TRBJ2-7	CAWSVQGAPQQYF	TGTGCCTGGAGTGTACAAGGGGCTCCTCAGCAGTACTTC
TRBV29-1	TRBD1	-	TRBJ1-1	CSVAGQVLEAFF	TGCAGCGTCGCCGGACAGGTCCTCGAAGCTTTCTTT
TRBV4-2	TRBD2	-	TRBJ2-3	CASSQREGSSGSTDTQYF	TGTGCCAGCAGCCAACGGGAGGGGTCTAGCGGTTCCACAGATACGCAGTATTTT
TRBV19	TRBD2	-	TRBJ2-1	CASSSGTLSYNEQFF	TGTGCCAGTTCTAGCGGGACCCTCTCCTACAATGAGCAGTTCTTC
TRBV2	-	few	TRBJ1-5	CASGAQGQPQHF	TGTGCCAGCGGAGCACAGGGTCAGCCCCAGCATTTT